This entry describes one TCR beta chain. Antigen specificity is unknown. A much larger clonotype is one base distant, so this may be a read error. The CDR3 is made up of 14 amino acids. TCRdb redid the calling of the 5' RACE reads with MiXCR, one entry per CDR3 protein. There are over 14,000 distinct CDR3 sequences in the sample; 10% to 13% occur only once, and 34% lies in the top ten. As for time point: sample taken at primary tumor resection. Whole RNA, isolated from tumor, nontumor lung or frozen PBMC, was sequenced without prior sorting. These data originate in a study of spatial heterogeneity in lung cancer. Study-level findings and limits: More often at tumor resection than at routine follow-up, ubiquitous expanded tumor TCRs were detected in the blood.

The V call is TRBV21-1, the J call TRBJ2-3; the table calls TRBD2, which could not be checked here. TRBV21-1 is a pseudogene. The sequencing here drew on PBMCs, taken at surgery. This TCR was sampled from a female donor with early-stage non-small cell lung cancer. The CDR3 coding sequence is TGTGCCAGCAGCCCCCGGACTGTCACAGATGCGCAGTATTTT. It translates to CASSPRTVTDAQYF.